This T cell receptor (beta chain) was recorded in a study of response to subunit inactivated influenza vaccine. Whole-study findings and limits: The authors suggested that every seasonal influenza vaccination recruits few new T cells.

MiXCR, run by TCRdb on the RT-PCR reads, gives a single entry per CDR3 protein. This table holds fewer than 400,000 distinct CDR3 sequences, around a fifth found once. Details on this clonotype: The antigen is unknown.

Germline V lookup: CDR1 WSHSY, CDR2 SAAADI. The CDR3 has 13 residues. Trimming stripped 4 bases from V and 4 bases from J, with 7 bases between. The clonotype comes from a man aged 45 to 75 who received an inactivated influenza vaccine. The source was PBMCs from blood, collected about 20 months after vaccination. The chain links TRBV10-2 to TRBJ2-2; the D is unclear. CDR3 in DNA: TGCGCCAGCAGTGCAGTGGTCACCGGGGAGCTGTTTTTT. This sequence encodes CASSAVVTGELFF.